Described below is a single TCR beta chain sequence and its context. Its antigen is still unknown. The data stem from a study of T cell responses to AZD1222 COVID-19 vaccine. Across the whole study: Second-dose recipients at about 4 or about 12 weeks were treated as one pooled group. Findings of the study overall: Spike-specific TCR depth and breadth grew after two AZD1222 doses. Dominant CD4 TCR responses targeted spike regions 160-218 and 743-854. Donors were largely white British and mainly female; clonal diversity was possibly underestimated.

The CDR3 extends over 15 amino acids. Trimming removed 0 bases at V and 0 bases at J, with 12 bases between. The germline V gene encodes CDR1 SQVTM and CDR2 ANQGSEA. The protocol was immunoSEQ multiplex PCR, while the TCRdb copy is restricted to in-frame clones and leaves out a portion. This sample yields about 140,000 clones, of which 75% to 90% are seen a single time; about 4.8% belongs to the top ten. This receptor was obtained from an adult in good health. This specimen was peripheral blood, taken on day 0 of AZD1222 vaccination. This rearrangement joins TRBV29-1 to TRBJ2-7; D gene ambiguous. CDR3: CSVEDSSQNSYEQYF. The CDR3 DNA is TGCAGCGTTGAAGATTCGTCCCAGAACTCCTACGAGCAGTACTTC.